Presented here are 4 T cell receptor beta chains from one specimen sequenced in a study of PD-L1 blockade in urothelial cancer. The repertoire was sequenced with immunoSEQ multiplex PCR; TCRdb's copy has only in-frame clones and lacks some. Here the sample spans fewer than 40,000 clones, 80% to 95% being singletons. Material: PBMCs, obtained around atezolizumab (anti-PD-L1) treatment. These receptors were collected from an older man with urothelial cancer.

V gene TRBV28 combines with J gene TRBJ2-2; 9 bases line up with TRBD2. The CDR3 loop spans 15 amino acids. The germline CDR1 and CDR2 sequences are MDHEN and SYDVKM. The ends lost 5 bases at V and 7 bases at J; junction bases unmatched: 8. CDR3 sequence: CASSPPRTSVGELFF. The CDR3 DNA reads TGTGCCAGCAGTCCCCCCCGGACTAGCGTCGGGGAGCTGTTTTTT. Full variable domain (outside the CDR3, taken from reference TRBV28 and TRBJ2-2): DVKVTQSSRYLVKRTGEKVFLECVQDMDHENMFWYRQDPGLGLRLIYFSYDVKMKEKGDIPEGYSVSREKKERFSLILESASTNQTSMYLCASSPPRTSVGELFFGEGSRLTVL.

This chain links TRBV19 with TRBJ2-1; 8 positions match TRBD2. Germline V gene data show CDR1 as LNHDA and CDR2 as SQIVND (reference sequence). The J segment lost 4 bases and the V segment lost 5 bases, leaving 10 bases of the junction unmatched. The CDR3 spans 16 residues. The CDR3 sequence is CASSSRGAGAYNEQFF. Written as DNA, the CDR3 is TGTGCCAGTAGTTCCCGGGGAGCGGGAGCATACAATGAGCAGTTCTTC.

The chain joins TRBV9 to TRBJ2-2; D might be TRBD1 (6 bases). Germline V gene sequence: CDR1 SGDLS, CDR2 YYNGEE. The CDR3 runs to 14 residues. Trimming stripped 2 bases from V and 6 bases from J, with 11 bases between. In DNA, the CDR3 is TGTGCCAGCAGCGTCCACAGGGAAGCCGGGGAGCTGTTTTTT. It translates to CASSVHREAGELFF. Drawing the rest from reference TRBV9 and TRBJ2-2, the complete variable domain is DSGVTQTPKHLITATGQRVTLRCSPRSGDLSVYWYQQSLDQGLQFLIQYYNGEERAKGNILERFSAQQFPDLHSELNLSSLELGDSALYFCASSVHREAGELFFGEGSRLTVL.

This clone was found once. The rearrangement links TRBV15 to TRBJ2-3, with TRBD1 matching over 9 bases. Germline CDR1 is LNHNV and CDR2 is YYDKDF (reference sequence). Trimming took 0 bases from V and 3 from J; bases not matched to a gene: 4. The CDR3 is 16 residues long. Written as DNA, the CDR3 is TGTGCCACCAGCAGAGATGGGACAGGGATAACAGATACGCAGTATTTT. Translation: CATSRDGTGITDTQYF.